These 8 T cell receptor beta chains were all obtained from the same sample, sequenced in a study of T cells in Graves' hyperthyroidism and ophthalmopathy. Authors of the study amplified TCR beta CDR3 regions from RNA transcripts. TCR CDR3 regions were first amplified by RT-PCR with HTBI primers. TCRdb used MiXCR to reprocess the multiplex PCR reads, holding one entry per CDR3 protein. The table records under 400,000 distinct CDR3 sequences, about 20% of them present only once. Specimen: blood. The receptor set was obtained from a woman aged 45-59 years with Graves' hyperthyroidism.

In this sample, this clonotype turned up a few times. This rearrangement joins TRBV20-1 to TRBJ2-2; 7 bases are a match to TRBD2. This CDR3 region has 14 residues. Germline-derived CDR1 and CDR2 are DFQATT and SNEGSKA (reference sequence). The V segment lost 5 bases and the J segment 1 base; nucleotides outside the gene matches: 4. The CDR3 here is CSAGQRGNTGELFF. The DNA of the CDR3 is TGCAGTGCTGGCCAGCGGGGGAACACCGGGGAGCTGTTTTTT.

The rearrangement joins TRBV28 to TRBJ2-7; 11 bases map to TRBD2. CDR3 length equals 14 residues. Unmatched junction bases numbered 3, after V lost 1 base and J lost 7 bases. Germline assignment: CDR1 MDHEN and CDR2 SYDVKM. CDR3 coding DNA: TGTGCCAGCAGTTTATTACTAGCGGGAGTTGAGCAGTACTTC. This sequence encodes CASSLLLAGVEQYF.

The chain has TRBV27 and TRBJ2-1, with a tentative D call TRBD2 (6 bases). In germline, CDR1 is MNHEY, CDR2 SMNVEV (reference sequence). Between the trimmed V and J ends, which lost 2 bases and 2 bases, there was a span of 16 bases. The CDR3 runs 17 residues. CDR3 nucleotides: TGTGCCAGCAGTTTAGCCCTACTGGGCGGGGCCTACAATGAGCAGTTCTTC. Its translation is CASSLALLGGAYNEQFF.

This clonotype has a count of ten or more. V gene TRBV20-1 combines with J gene TRBJ1-1; 8 bases align to TRBD1. The CDR3 has 13 residues. Germline V CDR1 and CDR2: DFQATT, SNEGSKA (reference sequence). V lost 3 bases, J lost 6 bases, and 6 bases stayed unmatched. The CDR3 here is CSASRQGHPEAFF. CDR3 sequence (DNA): TGCAGTGCTAGCCGACAGGGGCACCCTGAAGCTTTCTTT.

This chain connects TRBV27 to TRBJ1-5, with 7 bases matching TRBD1. V lost 9 bases and J lost 3; bases outside the gene matches: 8. The CDR3 length is 14 residues. Germline V gene lookup returns CDR1 MNHEY and CDR2 SMNVEV (reference sequence). The CDR3 spells CARRQGAHNQPQHF. The CDR3, as DNA: TGTGCCAGGAGACAGGGTGCCCACAATCAGCCCCAGCATTTT.

V usage is TRBV7-2 and J usage is TRBJ1-3; D possibly corresponds to TRBD1 (6 bases). The CDR3 has 14 amino acids. Germline V gene sequence: CDR1 SGHTA, CDR2 FQGNSA. Trimming left V 7 bases short and J 4 bases short, with 14 bases between. The CDR3 DNA reads as TGTGCCAGCACCTGGTGGGGGCCCGGAAACACCATATATTTT. Amino acids: CASTWWGPGNTIYF. The whole variable domain, filled in from reference TRBV7-2 and TRBJ1-3, reads GAGVSQSPSNKVTEKGKDVELRCDPISGHTALYWYRQSLGQGLEFLIYFQGNSAPDKSGLPSDRFSAERTGGSVSTLTIQRTQQEDSAVYLCASTWWGPGNTIYFGEGSWLTVV.

In this sample, this clonotype turned up a few times. This chain joins TRBV28 and TRBJ2-7, with D perhaps assigned TRBD1 or TRBD2 (5 bases each). Per germline, CDR1 MDHEN and CDR2 SYDVKM. The length of the CDR3 is 13 residues. The V end was cut by 8 bases, the J end by 5 bases, with 16 bases between. The DNA for the CDR3 is TGTGCCAGCCAGGGACGGCTGCCCGACGAGCAGTACTTC. It translates to CASQGRLPDEQYF.

This clonotype was recorded many times. The chain recombines TRBV10-3 with TRBJ2-2, with D unclear. The CDR3 runs to 15 residues. V was clipped by 2 bases and J by 7 bases, with 14 bases between them. Germline values: CDR1 ENHRY, CDR2 SYGVKD. CDR3 coding DNA: TGTGCCATCAGTGAGGGGGTTCATGGAATCGGGGAGCTGTTTTTT. Translating it yields CAISEGVHGIGELFF.